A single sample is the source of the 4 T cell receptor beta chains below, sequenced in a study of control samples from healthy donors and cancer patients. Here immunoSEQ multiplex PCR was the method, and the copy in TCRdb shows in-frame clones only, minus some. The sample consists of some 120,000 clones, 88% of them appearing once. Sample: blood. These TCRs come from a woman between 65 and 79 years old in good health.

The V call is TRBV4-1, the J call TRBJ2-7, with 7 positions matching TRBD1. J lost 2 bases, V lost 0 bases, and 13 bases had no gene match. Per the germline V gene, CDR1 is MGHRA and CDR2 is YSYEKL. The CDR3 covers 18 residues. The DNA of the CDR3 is TGCGCCAGCAGCCAAGATGAAGGGCCCGACAGGGCCCCCTACGAGCAGTACTTC. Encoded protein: CASSQDEGPDRAPYEQYF.

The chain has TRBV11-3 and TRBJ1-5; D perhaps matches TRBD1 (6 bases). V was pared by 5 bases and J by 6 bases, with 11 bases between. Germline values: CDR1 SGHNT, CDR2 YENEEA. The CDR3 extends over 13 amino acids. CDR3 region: CASSHREVQPQHF. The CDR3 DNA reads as TGTGCCAGCAGCCACAGGGAGGTTCAGCCCCAGCATTTT.

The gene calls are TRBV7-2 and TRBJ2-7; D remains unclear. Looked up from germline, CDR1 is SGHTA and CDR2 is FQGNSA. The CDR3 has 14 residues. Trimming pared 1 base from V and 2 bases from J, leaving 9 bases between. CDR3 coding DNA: TGTGCCAGCAGCTTAGATCGCAGAGCCTACGAGCAGTACTTC. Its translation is CASSLDRRAYEQYF.

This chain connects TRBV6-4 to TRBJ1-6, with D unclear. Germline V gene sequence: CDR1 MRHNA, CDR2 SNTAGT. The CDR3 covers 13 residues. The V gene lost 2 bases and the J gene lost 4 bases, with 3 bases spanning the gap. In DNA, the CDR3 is TGTGCCAGCAGTGACAATTATAATTCACCCCTCCACTTT. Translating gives CASSDNYNSPLHF.